This T cell receptor (beta chain) was recorded in a study of T cell responses to AZD1222 COVID-19 vaccine. Study conclusions and caveats: A mostly white British donor set with more females was recruited, and clonal diversity was possibly underestimated. Spike-specific TCR breadth rose after two AZD1222 doses, and depth rose as well. Spike regions recognized by vaccine-associated CD4 TCRs spanned the protein, led by 160-218 and 743-854. Only a handful of AZD1222 recipients were seropositive at baseline.

This clone showed up just a few times. Its matching antigen is unknown. The length of the CDR3 is 15 residues. Germline loops: CDR1 SGHTA, CDR2 FQGNSA. Trimming left V 3 bases short and J 6 bases short, with 18 bases between. Assay used: immunoSEQ multiplex PCR; TCRdb lists only in-frame clones, some missing. This sample has fewer than 120,000 clones, with about 90% found just once. The material was peripheral blood, obtained on day 0 of AZD1222 vaccination. The chain links TRBV7-2 to TRBJ2-7; the D gene could be TRBD1 or TRBD2 (7 bases each). This sequence was found in an adult in good health. The CDR3 nucleotides read TGTGCCAGCAGCTTGGGGACAGCGGGAACAGGCGAGCAGTACTTC. Its translation is CASSLGTAGTGEQYF.